This is a list of T cell receptor beta chains from one sample in a study of cytomegalovirus exposure and HLA in healthy donors. The assay was immunoSEQ multiplex PCR, and TCRdb's table has in-frame clones only and misses some. This table holds 200,000 to 250,000 clones, about two thirds found once. The source material was PBMCs. Receptors originate from a man in his forties in good health and CMV-seropositive. The CDR3 runs from the conserved cysteine through the conserved F or W. The order of the fields is CDR3 DNA, CDR3 protein, D gene, clone size, J gene, V gene. A D gene is named only where the DNA matches it firmly. Clone size is stated in some rows and not others, as once, few, many or a class when expanded.

DNA: TGTGCCAGCAGCCCAGGGACTAGCGATAGGTACTTC; CDR3: CASSPGTSDRYF; D: TRBD2; size: few; J: TRBJ2-5; V: TRBV7-8
DNA: TGTGCCAGCAGCTTGAAGTGGGACATCCCCTACGAGCAGTACTTC; CDR3: CASSLKWDIPYEQYF; D: NA; size: NA; J: TRBJ2-7; V: TRBV5-6
DNA: TGTGCCAGCAGCTTAATGACAGGGGAGAAGACCCAGTACTTC; CDR3: CASSLMTGEKTQYF; D: TRBD1; size: NA; J: TRBJ2-5; V: TRBV11-2
DNA: TGTGCCAGCAGGCACAGGGGAGAGACCCAGTACTTC; CDR3: CASRHRGETQYF; D: TRBD1; size: NA; J: TRBJ2-5; V: TRBV6-5
DNA: TGTGCCAGCTCACCAACTAGCTCTGCGGATACGCAGTATTTT; CDR3: CASSPTSSADTQYF; D: NA; size: few; J: TRBJ2-3; V: TRBV18
DNA: TGTGCCAGCAGCTCTAACAATGAGCAGTTCTTC; CDR3: CASSSNNEQFF; D: NA; size: NA; J: TRBJ2-1; V: TRBV5-6
DNA: TGCGCCAGCAGCCCGGGACTAGCGGGGCCAGATACGCAGTATTTT; CDR3: CASSPGLAGPDTQYF; D: TRBD2; size: NA; J: TRBJ2-3; V: TRBV4-3
DNA: TGTGCAAGCAGGTCCGGAGGCTATGGCTACACCTTC; CDR3: CASRSGGYGYTF; D: NA; size: NA; J: TRBJ1-2; V: TRBV2
DNA: TGTGCCAGCAGATCCGGGACAGGGAGGTCGGAGACCCAGTACTTC; CDR3: CASRSGTGRSETQYF; D: TRBD1; size: NA; J: TRBJ2-5; V: TRBV2
DNA: TGTGCCAGCAGCCCGACAGGGTTCCTCCAAGAGACCCAGTACTTC; CDR3: CASSPTGFLQETQYF; D: TRBD1; size: NA; J: TRBJ2-5; V: TRBV7-9
DNA: TGTGCCAGCAGTTTGGAGACAGATAGCAATCAGCCCCAGCATTTT; CDR3: CASSLETDSNQPQHF; D: NA; size: NA; J: TRBJ1-5; V: TRBV28
DNA: TGTGCCAGCAGCGCCAGCGGTGCGACCTCCGAGCAGTACTTC; CDR3: CASSASGATSEQYF; D: NA; size: NA; J: TRBJ2-7; V: TRBV9
DNA: TGTGCCAGCAGGGCCGGGACAGACTATGGCTACACCTTC; CDR3: CASRAGTDYGYTF; D: TRBD1; size: NA; J: TRBJ1-2; V: TRBV5-4
DNA: TGTGCCAGTGGTACGTACACTGAAGCTTTCTTT; CDR3: CASGTYTEAFF; D: NA; size: NA; J: TRBJ1-1; V: TRBV19
DNA: TGTGCCAGCAGTTTACACAGGGCTGGGGCCAACGTCCTGACTTTC; CDR3: CASSLHRAGANVLTF; D: NA; size: NA; J: TRBJ2-6; V: TRBV28
DNA: TGTGCCAGCAGCTACCGGGACAGGGGGGAATCACCCCTCCACTTT; CDR3: CASSYRDRGESPLHF; D: TRBD1; size: NA; J: TRBJ1-6; V: TRBV5-5
DNA: TGTGCCAGCAGTTACTCCCCGGGACAGAACACTGAAGCTTTCTTT; CDR3: CASSYSPGQNTEAFF; D: NA; size: NA; J: TRBJ1-1; V: TRBV6-6
DNA: TGTGCCAGCAGCTTAGACGCGGGGTCTCAGACCCAGTACTTC; CDR3: CASSLDAGSQTQYF; D: NA; size: NA; J: TRBJ2-5; V: TRBV7-7
DNA: TGTGCCAGCAGTACTGAACAGGGGGCGCGTGGCTACACCTTC; CDR3: CASSTEQGARGYTF; D: TRBD1; size: NA; J: TRBJ1-2; V: TRBV6-1
DNA: TGTGCCAGCAGCCAACTCAACACAGGGGGAGATGGAAACACCATATATTTT; CDR3: CASSQLNTGGDGNTIYF; D: TRBD1; size: few; J: TRBJ1-3; V: TRBV4-2
DNA: TGTGCCAGCAGTCCCGGCACTGAGGCCCAGTACTTC; CDR3: CASSPGTEAQYF; D: NA; size: NA; J: TRBJ2-5; V: TRBV6-6
DNA: TGTGCCAGCAGCCAGGACAGACTTTACCAACCCCATTATGGCTACACCTTC; CDR3: CASSQDRLYQPHYGYTF; D: NA; size: NA; J: TRBJ1-2; V: TRBV11-2
DNA: TGTGCCAGCAGCTTACCGGGACAGGGGGAAAACATTCAGTACTTC; CDR3: CASSLPGQGENIQYF; D: TRBD1; size: NA; J: TRBJ2-4; V: TRBV5-4
DNA: TGCAGCGTTGACTATTTGAACACTGAAGCTTTCTTT; CDR3: CSVDYLNTEAFF; D: NA; size: NA; J: TRBJ1-1; V: TRBV29-1
DNA: TGTGCCAGCAGTACTAGCGGTTCTAGCACAGATACGCAGTATTTT; CDR3: CASSTSGSSTDTQYF; D: TRBD2; size: NA; J: TRBJ2-3; V: TRBV28
DNA: TGCGCCAGCAGCCTCCCCCCCGGGGGACTCTATGGCTACACCTTC; CDR3: CASSLPPGGLYGYTF; D: NA; size: few; J: TRBJ1-2; V: TRBV4-1
DNA: TGCGCCAGCAGCTTTCAAGGGACAGGGGATAACGAGCAGTACTTC; CDR3: CASSFQGTGDNEQYF; D: TRBD1; size: NA; J: TRBJ2-7; V: TRBV5-1
DNA: TGTGCCAGCAGCCAGGGGGCGCAGCAGCCCCAGCATTTT; CDR3: CASSQGAQQPQHF; D: TRBD1; size: few; J: TRBJ1-5; V: TRBV28
DNA: TGTGCCACCTCAACCGGACAGGGGGCCTCCTATAGCAATCAGCCCCAGCATTTT; CDR3: CATSTGQGASYSNQPQHF; D: TRBD1; size: NA; J: TRBJ1-5; V: TRBV6-8
DNA: TGCGCCAGCAGCTCAACCGGGAGGAACACTGAAGCTTTCTTT; CDR3: CASSSTGRNTEAFF; D: NA; size: NA; J: TRBJ1-1; V: TRBV5-1
DNA: TGTGCCAGTAGTATAAGCTGGTCCACTGAAGCTTTCTTT; CDR3: CASSISWSTEAFF; D: NA; size: NA; J: TRBJ1-1; V: TRBV19
DNA: TGTGCCAGCAGTTTACAGGGGGCTAATTCACCCCTCCACTTT; CDR3: CASSLQGANSPLHF; D: TRBD1; size: few; J: TRBJ1-6; V: TRBV28
DNA: TGTGCCAGTAGTATAAATCGCGGGAACACTGAAGCTTTCTTT; CDR3: CASSINRGNTEAFF; D: NA; size: NA; J: TRBJ1-1; V: TRBV19
DNA: TGTGCCAGCAGCGTGCAGGGGTTCACAGATACGCAGTATTTT; CDR3: CASSVQGFTDTQYF; D: NA; size: NA; J: TRBJ2-3; V: TRBV7-9
DNA: TGTGCCAGCAGCTTAGAAAGGGGCTTGGATACGCAGTATTTT; CDR3: CASSLERGLDTQYF; D: NA; size: NA; J: TRBJ2-3; V: TRBV11-2
DNA: TGTGCCAGCAGCCGCAGGGGGGCAGGGTTCACCGAGCAGTACTTC; CDR3: CASSRRGAGFTEQYF; D: NA; size: NA; J: TRBJ2-7; V: TRBV5-4
DNA: TGTGCCAGCAGTTTATTAGCACCCCAGAACTATGGCTACACCTTC; CDR3: CASSLLAPQNYGYTF; D: NA; size: NA; J: TRBJ1-2; V: TRBV28
DNA: TGTGCCAGCAGCCTGGGGGGGAACCATCAGCCCCAGCATTTT; CDR3: CASSLGGNHQPQHF; D: NA; size: NA; J: TRBJ1-5; V: TRBV7-8
DNA: TGTGCCAGCAGGGCCGGGACAGAGAACACCGGGGAGCTGTTTTTT; CDR3: CASRAGTENTGELFF; D: TRBD1; size: few; J: TRBJ2-2; V: TRBV7-8
DNA: TGTGCCAGCAGTTTCAGGTTGGATACGCAGTATTTT; CDR3: CASSFRLDTQYF; D: NA; size: NA; J: TRBJ2-3; V: TRBV28
DNA: TGTGCCAGCAGCTTAGTTTTGAGGGAGACCCAGTACTTC; CDR3: CASSLVLRETQYF; D: NA; size: once; J: TRBJ2-5; V: TRBV7-2
DNA: TGTGCCAGTAGTTCGGCCGGGTACGAGCAGTACTTC; CDR3: CASSSAGYEQYF; D: NA; size: NA; J: TRBJ2-7; V: TRBV19
DNA: TGTGCCAGCAGGCGAGGGGGTATGGGCAATCAGCCCCAGCATTTT; CDR3: CASRRGGMGNQPQHF; D: NA; size: NA; J: TRBJ1-5; V: TRBV28
DNA: TGTGCCAGTAGTATGGTTTTTGGGGCTTCTAACGAGCAGTACTTC; CDR3: CASSMVFGASNEQYF; D: NA; size: NA; J: TRBJ2-7; V: TRBV19
DNA: TGTGCCAGCAGCGCCGGGGGGGCGGTTTTTCAGCCCCAGCATTTT; CDR3: CASSAGGAVFQPQHF; D: NA; size: NA; J: TRBJ1-5; V: TRBV5-5
DNA: TGTGCCAGCAGTTGGGGGCCGAGCACAGATACGCAGTATTTT; CDR3: CASSWGPSTDTQYF; D: NA; size: NA; J: TRBJ2-3; V: TRBV7-2
DNA: TGTGCCAGCAGCGTGGCTCAGTTCAATGAGCAGTTCTTC; CDR3: CASSVAQFNEQFF; D: NA; size: once; J: TRBJ2-1; V: TRBV9
DNA: TGTGCCAGCAGCGCCCAACGGGTAGGGGAGCTGTTTTTT; CDR3: CASSAQRVGELFF; D: NA; size: NA; J: TRBJ2-2; V: TRBV7-9
DNA: TGTGCCAGCAGTGGACAGGGGGGGGTCTATGGCTACACCTTC; CDR3: CASSGQGGVYGYTF; D: TRBD1; size: NA; J: TRBJ1-2; V: TRBV6-5
DNA: TGTGCCATCCAAGAGAATACCCCCGAGCAGTACTTC; CDR3: CAIQENTPEQYF; D: NA; size: NA; J: TRBJ2-7; V: TRBV10-3